The TCR beta chain under discussion was sequenced for a study of blood T cell repertoires in COVID-19. Study-level background: PBMCs, B-cell-depleted T cells, or T cells provided the cDNA or gDNA that made up the material.

There are 14 residues in the CDR3. V dropped 6 bases and J dropped 3; count of bases not matched to a gene: 6. Germline V lookup: CDR1 SNHLY, CDR2 FYNNEI. Method: immunoSEQ multiplex PCR; TCRdb's copy keeps in-frame clones and lacks some. The table lists 140,000 or so clones, roughly 77% of them singletons. The rearrangement uses TRBV2 and TRBJ1-2; 8 bases agree with TRBD1. The specimen sequenced was peripheral blood. The receptor was isolated from an older woman with COVID-19, enrolled during active disease. DNA for the CDR3: TGTGCCAGCAGGCCTAGACAGGGGTACTATGGCTACACCTTC. Residues: CASRPRQGYYGYTF.